This paragraph reports one T cell receptor (beta chain). Its antigen is not known. This table comes from immunoSEQ multiplex PCR, and its TCRdb copy is limited to in-frame clones, with some not included. This table holds fewer than 50,000 clones, about 80% found once. The germline V gene encodes CDR1 SGHAT and CDR2 FQDESV (reference sequence). The CDR3 has 14 residues. V shed 5 bases and J 8 bases; nucleotides not matched to a gene: 7. This sample was included in a study of T cell responses to AZD1222 COVID-19 vaccine. Findings and limits, study-wide: Elevations in Spike-specific TCR breadth and depth followed administration of two AZD1222 doses.

The sequencing used peripheral blood, collected on day 0 of AZD1222 vaccination. This chain connects TRBV11-1 to TRBJ1-4, with 8 bases fitting TRBD1. This sequence was found in an adult in good health. The CDR3 DNA reads as TGTGCCAGCAGCCCGGACAGGGTCGGAGAAAAACTGTTTTTT. Translating gives CASSPDRVGEKLFF.